This T cell receptor (beta chain) comes out of a study of OX40 agonist ivuxolimab in advanced cancers. The count of this clone is one. Its antigen is not known. TCRdb's table, derived via immunoSEQ multiplex PCR, lists solely in-frame clones and lacks some. The sample lists 20,000 to 25,000 clones, roughly 84% occurring once. Germline CDR1 and CDR2: SNHLY and FYNNEI. CDR3 size: 12 residues. The V and J ends lost 6 bases and 2 bases respectively, with 4 bases between them. Study results and limitations: Expansion of clones was among the lowest in partial responders at 0.1-3.0 mg/kg.

Here the sequenced sample was CD4+ or CD8+ T cells sorted from blood, taken in a trial of the OX40 agonist ivuxolimab. This TCR derives from an adult with an advanced solid tumor such as melanoma, head and neck, liver or kidney cancer. This sequence joins TRBV2 and TRBJ2-2; D is unresolved. The CDR3 spells CASSGNTGELFF. In nucleotides, the CDR3 is TGTGCCAGCAGCGGAAACACCGGGGAGCTGTTTTTT.